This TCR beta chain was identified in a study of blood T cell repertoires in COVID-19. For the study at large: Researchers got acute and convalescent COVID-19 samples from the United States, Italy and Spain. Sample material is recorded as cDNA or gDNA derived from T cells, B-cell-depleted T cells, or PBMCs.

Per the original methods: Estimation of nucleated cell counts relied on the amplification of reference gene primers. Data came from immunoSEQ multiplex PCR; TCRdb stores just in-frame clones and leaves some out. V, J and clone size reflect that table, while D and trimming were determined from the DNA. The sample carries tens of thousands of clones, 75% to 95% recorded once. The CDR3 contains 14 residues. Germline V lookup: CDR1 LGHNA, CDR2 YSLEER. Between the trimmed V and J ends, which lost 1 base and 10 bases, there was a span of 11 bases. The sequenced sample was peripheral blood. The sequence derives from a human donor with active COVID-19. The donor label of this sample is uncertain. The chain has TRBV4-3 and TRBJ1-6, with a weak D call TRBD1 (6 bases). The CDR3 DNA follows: TGCGCCAGCAGCCAAGCAACAGGGTGGTCACCCCTCCACTTT. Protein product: CASSQATGWSPLHF.